One and the same sample provided the 21 T cell receptor beta chains below, sequenced in a study of sequential checkpoint blockade in melanoma. Treatment indicated: randomized to nivolumab then ipilimumab (arm A) or the reverse (arm B). Using immunoSEQ multiplex PCR, the repertoire was profiled, and TCRdb retains in-frame clones only, with some absent. The sample lists roughly 23,000 clones; 80% to 85% were seen once. The starting material was CD8+ T cells sorted from blood (inferred from file names), obtained from a patient given nivolumab and ipilimumab in sequence. These receptors were taken from a human donor with melanoma.

V usage is TRBV9 and J usage is TRBJ1-2; a weak D match, TRBD1 (6 bases). Germline V gene data show CDR1 as SGDLS and CDR2 as YYNGEE. CDR3 size: 16 residues. With 0 bases removed from V and 1 base from J, the gap between germline ends came to 13 bases. In DNA, the CDR3 is TGTGCCAGCAGCGTAGGCCCACAGGGTTTTAACTATGGCTACACCTTC. It translates to CASSVGPQGFNYGYTF.

The V gene is TRBV27, the J gene TRBJ2-1, with D perhaps TRBD1 (6 bases). The CDR3 is 12 amino acids. The germline V gene has CDR1 MNHEY and CDR2 SMNVEV (reference sequence). V lost 5 bases, J lost 8 bases, and 10 bases lay in between. The CDR3, as DNA: TGTGCCAGCAGTCCCAACAGGGATGAGCAGTTCTTC. Its translation: CASSPNRDEQFF.

The rearrangement joins TRBV10-3 to TRBJ2-7; D possibly corresponds to TRBD1 (6 bases). CDR3 size: 15 residues. V was clipped by 4 bases and J by 0 bases, with 13 bases between them. Germline V gene lookup returns CDR1 ENHRY and CDR2 SYGVKD. The CDR3 DNA sequence: TGTGCCATCAGTGGACGACAGGACAGCTCCTACGAGCAGTACTTC. This codes for CAISGRQDSSYEQYF.

The chain is built from TRBV9 and TRBJ1-1, with 9 positions matching TRBD1. V shed 4 bases, J shed 3 bases, and the junction held 4 bases outside the gene matches. CDR1 and CDR2 from the germline V gene are SGDLS and YYNGEE. CDR3 length: 14 residues. The CDR3 region has the DNA TGTGCCAGCAGCCCACAGGGGGCAGACACTGAAGCTTTCTTT. Residues: CASSPQGADTEAFF.

This chain uses TRBV7-9 with TRBJ2-7; maybe TRBD2 (7 bases). Germline V CDR1 and CDR2: SEHNR, FQNEAQ (reference sequence). The CDR3 is 16 amino acids. Between the trimmed V and J ends, which lost 3 bases and 4 bases, there was a span of 19 bases. The CDR3 region is CASSFWSGGERYEQYF. CDR3 DNA: TGTGCCAGCAGCTTTTGGTCGGGGGGCGAGAGGTACGAGCAGTACTTC.

This clone occurred a few times. As DNA, the CDR3 is TGTGCCATCAGTGTGGGACAGTCTTCCTATAATTCACCCCTCCACTTT. This codes for CAISVGQSSYNSPLHF. This chain joins TRBV10-3 and TRBJ1-6; 7 bases fit TRBD1. The V gene end was trimmed by 4 bases and the J gene end by 1 base; junction bases not matched to a gene: 4. Germline V CDR1 and CDR2: ENHRY, SYGVKD. The CDR3 is made up of 16 amino acids.

This clone was observed a single time. The chain has TRBV5-1 and TRBJ2-3, with TRBD2 matching over 8 bases. With 5 bases clipped from V and 2 bases from J, the junction kept 4 bases outside the gene matches. Germline loops: CDR1 SGHRS, CDR2 YFSETQ. The CDR3 runs to 14 residues. The CDR3 DNA reads as TGCGCCAGCAGAGTAGCGGGGTTCACAGATACGCAGTATTTT. Its translation is CASRVAGFTDTQYF. The variable domain in full, completed from reference TRBV5-1 and TRBJ2-3, reads KAGVTQTPRYLIKTRGQQVTLSCSPISGHRSVSWYQQTPGQGLQFLFEYFSETQRNKGNFPGRFSGRQFSNSRSEMNVSTLELGDSALYLCASRVAGFTDTQYFGPGTRLTVL.

The chain is built from TRBV6-5 and TRBJ1-2, with 7 positions matching TRBD1. The CDR3 spans 16 residues. Trimming cost V 4 bases and J 8 bases; bases outside gene matches: 16. In germline, CDR1 is MNHEY, CDR2 SVGAGI. The CDR3 region is CASSSSLITGVLGYTF. As DNA, the CDR3 is TGTGCCAGCAGTTCGTCCTTAATAACAGGGGTTCTAGGCTACACCTTC.

This clone turned up a few times. V is TRBV30 and J is TRBJ2-7, with 7 bases aligning to TRBD1. This CDR3 spans 14 amino acids. Germline values: CDR1 GTSNPN, CDR2 SVGIG (reference sequence). The V segment lost 1 base and the J segment 5 bases; nucleotides outside the gene matches: 8. The CDR3 DNA is TGTGCCTGGAGTGCGACAGGGAGCCTGGACGAGCAGTACTTC. This encodes CAWSATGSLDEQYF.

V usage is TRBV5-1 and J usage is TRBJ2-5; 8 bases line up with TRBD1. The CDR3 sequence is 12 residues long. J was trimmed by 4 bases and V by 9 bases; bases with no gene match: 5. Germline assignment: CDR1 SGHRS and CDR2 YFSETQ. This CDR3 reads CATRGQGETQYF. The CDR3 DNA sequence: TGCGCCACCAGGGGGCAGGGAGAGACCCAGTACTTC. Supplemented by reference TRBV5-1 and TRBJ2-5, the full variable domain reads KAGVTQTPRYLIKTRGQQVTLSCSPISGHRSVSWYQQTPGQGLQFLFEYFSETQRNKGNFPGRFSGRQFSNSRSEMNVSTLELGDSALYLCATRGQGETQYFGPGTRLLVL.

This clone was detected only a few times. The chain joins TRBV28 to TRBJ1-2; 8 bases align to TRBD1. CDR1 is MDHEN, CDR2 SYDVKM, per germline. The CDR3 consists of 14 residues. The ends lost 5 bases at V and 6 bases at J; junction bases unmatched: 8. The CDR3 nucleotides read TGTGCCAGCAGTACATGGACAGGGTCGGATGGCTACACCTTC. Translation gives CASSTWTGSDGYTF.

This chain links TRBV29-1 with TRBJ2-1; 11 bases align to TRBD2. V shed 1 base, J shed 4 bases, and the junction held 6 bases outside the gene matches. This CDR3 has 16 amino acids. From germline, CDR1 is SQVTM and CDR2 ANQGSEA. CDR3 sequence (DNA): TGCAGCGTTGAAGGTTTGACTAGCGGGGCGTACAATGAGCAGTTCTTC. Residues: CSVEGLTSGAYNEQFF.

This sequence joins TRBV28 and TRBJ2-7; 7 nucleotides match TRBD1. The ends lost 8 bases at V and 0 bases at J; junction bases unmatched: 1. Germline CDR1 MDHEN, CDR2 SYDVKM. The CDR3 totals 12 residues. The CDR3 bases are TGTGCCAGCGGGGACAGCTCCTACGAGCAGTACTTC. Translated: CASGDSSYEQYF.

Comments on this clone: The sample carries other DNA sequences with the same CDR3. V is TRBV7-9 and J is TRBJ1-5; TRBD1 matches 7 bases. The CDR3 is made up of 14 amino acids. Trimming removed 3 bases from V and 3 bases from J; junction bases left unmatched: 2. Germline V gene lookup returns CDR1 SEHNR and CDR2 FQNEAQ (reference sequence). In nucleotides, the CDR3 is TGTGCCAGCAGCTTGGGGACAGCCAATCAGCCCCAGCATTTT. Its translation is CASSLGTANQPQHF.

This chain joins TRBV7-9 and TRBJ2-5; 10 nucleotides align to TRBD2. V lost 3 bases and J lost 5; bases outside the gene matches: 6. The CDR3 is 15 residues long. CDR1 is SEHNR, CDR2 FQNEAQ, per germline (reference sequence). CDR3 loop: CASSFRTSGGETQYF. The CDR3 DNA sequence: TGTGCCAGCAGCTTTAGGACTAGCGGTGGGGAGACCCAGTACTTC.

The rearrangement uses TRBV19 and TRBJ2-5; 7 nucleotides line up with TRBD1. Germline CDR1 LNHDA, CDR2 SQIVND (reference sequence). The CDR3 is 11 residues long. Losses at the gene ends were 10 bases for V and 11 bases for J; bases not matched to a gene: 10. The CDR3 protein is CATQGVGEQYF. CDR3 in DNA: TGTGCCACCCAGGGGGTGGGGGAGCAGTACTTC.

This clone was detected once. V is TRBV19 and J is TRBJ2-5; D remains ambiguous. The DNA matches TRBJ2-7 better at its end, which makes the J call doubtful. The CDR3 totals 13 residues. Germline assignment: CDR1 LNHDA and CDR2 SQIVND (reference sequence). CDR3 sequence (DNA): TGTGCCAGTAGTATAACTGTCCTTTACGAGCAGTACTTC. This codes for CASSITVLYEQYF.

The chain couples TRBV9 to TRBJ2-1; 15 bases align to TRBD2. Germline CDR1 SGDLS, CDR2 YYNGEE. Trimming at V came to 3 bases and at J to 7 bases, leaving 5 bases not matched to a gene. The CDR3 runs 16 residues. CDR3 sequence reads: CASSGTSGRVFNEQFF. The CDR3 nucleotides read TGTGCCAGCAGCGGGACTAGCGGGAGGGTTTTTAATGAGCAGTTCTTC.

The chain has TRBV5-5 and TRBJ2-1; 11 nucleotides align to TRBD2. Looked up from germline, CDR1 is SGHKS and CDR2 is YYEKEE (reference sequence). The ends lost 2 bases at V and 6 bases at J; junction bases unmatched: 4. This CDR3 region has 15 residues. The CDR3 reads CASSLIAGGLNEQFF. CDR3 bases: TGTGCCAGCAGCTTAATAGCGGGAGGGCTCAATGAGCAGTTCTTC.

The chain combines TRBV28 with TRBJ1-6; D ambiguous. CDR1 is MDHEN and CDR2 is SYDVKM in the germline V gene. Trimming shortened V by 3 bases and J by 6 bases, and 9 bases separated the two germline ends. The CDR3 has 14 residues. For the CDR3, the DNA is TGTGCCAGCAGTTTGGTCGCGGTTAATTCACCCCTCCACTTT. Its translation is CASSLVAVNSPLHF.

This chain connects TRBV12-5 to TRBJ2-3; maybe TRBD1 (6 bases). CDR1 LGHNT and CDR2 FRNRAP come from the germline V gene. The CDR3 totals 15 residues. With 7 bases removed from V and 0 bases from J, the gap between germline ends came to 14 bases. The CDR3: CASASTGTSTDTQYF. The CDR3 nucleotides are TGTGCTAGTGCCTCGACAGGCACTAGCACAGATACGCAGTATTTT.